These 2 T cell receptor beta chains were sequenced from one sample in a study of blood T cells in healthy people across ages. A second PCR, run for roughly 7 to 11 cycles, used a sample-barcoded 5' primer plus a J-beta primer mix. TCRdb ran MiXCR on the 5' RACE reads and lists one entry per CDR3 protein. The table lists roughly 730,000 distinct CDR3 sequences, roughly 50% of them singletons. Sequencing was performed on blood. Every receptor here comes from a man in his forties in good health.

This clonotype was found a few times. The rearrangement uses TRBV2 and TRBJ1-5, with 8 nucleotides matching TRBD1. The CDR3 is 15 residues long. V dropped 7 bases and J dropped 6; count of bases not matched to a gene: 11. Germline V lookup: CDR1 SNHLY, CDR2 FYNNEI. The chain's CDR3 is CASTENRGGRQPQHF. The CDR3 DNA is TGTGCCAGCACCGAAAACAGGGGGGGCCGTCAGCCCCAGCATTTT.

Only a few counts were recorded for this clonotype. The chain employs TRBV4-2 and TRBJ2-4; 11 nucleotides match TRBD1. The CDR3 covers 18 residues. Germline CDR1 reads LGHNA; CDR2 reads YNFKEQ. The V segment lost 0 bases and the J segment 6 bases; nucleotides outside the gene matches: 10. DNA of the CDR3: TGTGCCAGCAGCCAAGATGCACCGGGACAGGGGGGGGGAAACATTCAGTACTTC. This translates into CASSQDAPGQGGGNIQYF.